This record looks at one TCR beta chain sequence and its context. In germline, CDR1 is SGHRS, CDR2 YFSETQ. Between the trimmed V and J ends, which lost 3 bases and 2 bases, there was a span of 9 bases. The CDR3 totals 13 residues. Study processing details: How many nucleated cells were present was estimated from reference gene primer amplification. TCRdb's table, derived via immunoSEQ multiplex PCR, lists solely in-frame clones and lacks some. That table gives V, J and clone size, and the DNA gave D and trimming. The sample lists about 120,000 clones; roughly 85% were seen once. This record belongs to a study of blood T cell repertoires in COVID-19. Turning to the study itself: Collection of acute and convalescent COVID-19 samples took place in the United States, Italy and Spain. T cells, B-cell-depleted T cells, or PBMCs provided the cDNA or gDNA that served as material.

This TCR came from an elderly man with acute or convalescent COVID-19. Input material: peripheral blood. This chain links TRBV5-1 with TRBJ2-7; D is unclear. CDR3 in DNA: TGCGCCAGCAGCTCAGGCCAGACCTACGAGCAGTACTTC. It is translated as CASSSGQTYEQYF.